These 15 T cell receptor beta chains were sequenced from one sample in a study of identical twins. MiXCR, run by TCRdb on the 5' RACE reads, gives a single entry per CDR3 protein. The data contain 350,000 to 600,000 distinct CDR3 sequences, around 14% of them singletons. This same sample was also taken into another study, of yellow fever vaccine responses in identical twins.

Material: CD4+ T cells sorted from blood. The receptors derive from a woman aged 18-29 years in good health.

The rearrangement joins TRBV27 to TRBJ2-1; TRBD1 might be the D (5 bases). There are 15 residues in the CDR3. Looked up from germline, CDR1 is MNHEY and CDR2 is SMNVEV (reference sequence). V was trimmed by 1 base and J by 6 bases, leaving 13 bases between them. CDR3 nucleotides: TGTGCCAGCAGTTTATATGCAGGGAAGGTCAATGAGCAGTTCTTC. Protein sequence: CASSLYAGKVNEQFF.

Only a few counts were recorded for this clonotype. This chain links TRBV7-2 with TRBJ2-4; a possible D gene is TRBD2 (7 bases). The CDR3 length is 13 residues. Deletions cut 5 bases from V and 6 bases from J, with 11 bases between. Per germline, CDR1 SGHTA and CDR2 FQGNSA. CDR3 DNA: TGTGCCAGCAGCCTGGGAGGGGGAAACATTCAGTACTTC. Translating gives CASSLGGGNIQYF.

The chain couples TRBV6-1 to TRBJ1-5; a possible D gene is TRBD1 (5 bases). There are 13 residues in the CDR3. The V end lost 4 bases, the J end lost 6 bases, and 10 bases lay between the germline ends. The germline V gene encodes CDR1 MNHNS and CDR2 SASEGT. As DNA, the CDR3 is TGTGCCAGCAGTGTATGGGGCGGTCAGCCCCAGCATTTT. Protein sequence: CASSVWGGQPQHF.

This clonotype was recorded many times. The chain recombines TRBV29-1 with TRBJ2-7; D perhaps matches TRBD1 (5 bases). Between the trimmed V and J ends, which lost 0 bases and 10 bases, there was a span of 10 bases. Per the germline V gene, CDR1 is SQVTM and CDR2 is ANQGSEA. The CDR3 is made up of 11 amino acids. The CDR3 protein is CSVEDGRAQYF. The CDR3 DNA reads as TGCAGCGTTGAAGATGGCAGGGCTCAGTACTTC.

This clonotype was counted between two and nine times. This rearrangement joins TRBV5-8 to TRBJ1-1; D unclear. CDR1 SGHTS and CDR2 YDEGEE come from the germline V gene. The CDR3 runs 12 residues. The ends were cut back, 7 bases at V and 1 base at J, with 8 bases in the middle. The CDR3 sequence is CASGWSNTEAFF. CDR3 sequence (DNA): TGTGCCAGCGGATGGTCGAACACTGAAGCTTTCTTT.

This chain connects TRBV6-2 or TRBV6-3 to TRBJ2-5; TRBD1 matches 8 bases. Germline loops: CDR1 MNHEY, CDR2 SVGEGT. After removal of 3 bases from V and 2 bases from J, the junction contained 5 bases not matched to a gene. CDR3 length: 15 residues. In nucleotides, the CDR3 is TGTGCCAGCAGTTATAAGAGGACAGGGCAAGAGACCCAGTACTTC. Amino acid sequence: CASSYKRTGQETQYF.

The chain is built from TRBV2 and TRBJ1-1, with D possibly being TRBD1 (5 bases). The ends were cut back, 6 bases at V and 7 bases at J, with 15 bases in the middle. This CDR3 has 13 residues. The germline gives CDR1 SNHLY, CDR2 FYNNEI. The CDR3 DNA reads as TGTGCCAGCAGCAGCCAGCGGGACTTTGAAGCTTTCTTT. It codes for CASSSQRDFEAFF.

The chain combines TRBV11-2 with TRBJ2-2, with D perhaps TRBD2 (5 bases). This CDR3 contains 13 residues. Germline assignment: CDR1 SGHAT and CDR2 FQNNGV. Trimming took 11 bases from V and 2 from J, leaving 12 bases between them. The CDR3, as DNA: TGTGCCTGCCGGACTGGCAACACCGGGGAGCTGTTTTTT. This encodes CACRTGNTGELFF.

This chain connects TRBV6-2 or TRBV6-3 to TRBJ2-5; no reliable D call. V was pared by 0 bases and J by 4 bases, with 6 bases between. This CDR3 contains 13 residues. Looked up from germline, CDR1 is MNHEY and CDR2 is SVGEGT. CDR3 region: CASSYSTPETQYF. CDR3 DNA: TGTGCCAGCAGTTACTCGACTCCAGAGACCCAGTACTTC.

The rearrangement links TRBV30 to TRBJ2-3, with TRBD1 matching over 8 bases. The CDR3 consists of 14 residues. Germline-derived CDR1 and CDR2 are GTSNPN and SVGIG (reference sequence). J was trimmed by 5 bases and V by 3 bases; bases with no gene match: 7. This CDR3 is CAWSDTTGGDTQYF. Written as DNA, the CDR3 is TGTGCCTGGAGCGATACCACAGGGGGAGATACGCAGTATTTT.

This clonotype was picked up many times. This sequence joins TRBV20-1 and TRBJ2-7; 11 bases match TRBD1. The CDR3 length is 14 residues. Germline CDR1 DFQATT, CDR2 SNEGSKA (reference sequence). The V and J ends lost 3 bases and 4 bases, in that order; junction bases with no gene match: 5. CDR3 amino acids: CSASGQGAGYEQYF. The CDR3 nucleotides read TGCAGTGCTAGCGGACAGGGGGCGGGTTACGAGCAGTACTTC.

This clonotype was observed a few times. The chain uses TRBV12-3 or TRBV12-4 and TRBJ2-1; 8 nucleotides agree with TRBD1. The CDR3 is made up of 14 amino acids. After removal of 3 bases from V and 6 bases from J, the junction contained 4 bases not matched to a gene. CDR3 residues: CASSFRTGFNEQFF. The CDR3 nucleotides are TGTGCCAGCAGTTTTCGGACAGGGTTCAATGAGCAGTTCTTC.

The chain is built from TRBV2 and TRBJ2-1; D is perhaps TRBD2 (5 bases). The length of the CDR3 is 13 residues. V was trimmed by 6 bases and J by 3 bases, leaving 9 bases between them. Germline-derived CDR1 and CDR2 are SNHLY and FYNNEI. CDR3 sequence: CASRLGDYNEQFF. CDR3 nucleotide sequence: TGTGCCAGCAGATTGGGAGACTACAATGAGCAGTTCTTC.

This chain uses TRBV3-1 with TRBJ2-7; 7 bases match TRBD1. J was trimmed by 3 bases and V by 0 bases; bases with no gene match: 5. The CDR3 is 15 amino acids. Germline V lookup: CDR1 LGHDT, CDR2 YNNKEL (reference sequence). Written as DNA, the CDR3 is TGTGCCAGCAGCCAAGATCTTGGACAGGACTACGAGCAGTACTTC. This gives the protein CASSQDLGQDYEQYF.

This clonotype was counted only a few times. The chain links TRBV11-2 to TRBJ2-2, with D tentatively TRBD2 (6 bases). CDR3 length: 17 amino acids. V lost 5 bases and J lost 0, with 16 bases in between. The germline V gene has CDR1 SGHAT and CDR2 FQNNGV. This CDR3 reads CASSPIAGYTNTGELFF. The CDR3 bases are TGTGCCAGCAGCCCCATCGCGGGATATACGAACACCGGGGAGCTGTTTTTT.